This TCR beta chain derives from a study of T cells after yellow fever vaccination (dated by TCRdb to between 2017 and 2020). For the study in its entirety: Libraries from fractions with low cell numbers were prepared with the SMART-Seq v4 Ultra Low Input RNA kit. To follow T-cell clones before and after primary and booster YFV17D yellow fever vaccination, bulk TCR alpha and beta repertoires were sequenced over time. Two healthy male donors, one aged 18 to 30 and one aged 30 to 40 years, made up the cohort. Blood was collected at multiple timepoints before and after primary and secondary immunization, and bulk PBMC replicates and cell subsets were isolated.

Study-wide findings and limitations: Compared with the primary T-cell response, the secondary T-cell response was faster but weaker, reaching its peak on day 5 rather than on day 15. The study included only a couple of donors, which limits how far the findings can be generalized. A small share of clonotypes was detected in both CD4 and CD8 compartments, with the overlap likely arising from convergent recombination. Computational filtering was needed because FACS-sorted repertoires could contain abundant contaminating clonotypes from the bulk population. Most clones expanded after primary vaccination were re-detected after the booster (approximately 95% of CD4 and around 88% of CD8), suggesting broad memory maintenance.

A few counts support this clonotype. Its antigen is unknown. Within one base of it there is no much larger clone, and no base qualities were kept. TCR cDNA was made using 5'RACE template switching, a step that added a universal primer site and unique molecular identifiers. cDNA synthesis was primed from both the TCR alpha and TCR beta constant segments. Library amplification used two PCR steps, and the second PCR step added sample barcodes and sequencing adapters. Sequencing of libraries was done on Illumina HiSeq 2500 (2x100 bp) or NovaSeq (2x150 bp). As for the original processing: Reads were demultiplexed and collapsed into UMI consensus sequences with MIGEC, and V(D)J alignment was performed with MiXCR. Clonotypes responding to the vaccine were identified with edgeR on replicate PBMC samples, with the criteria of FDR below 0.01 and a log2 fold change above 5 up to day 15. CD4 or CD8 identity was assigned to each bulk clonotype according to whether the clonotype was present at higher abundance in the sequenced CD4 repertoire or the sequenced CD8 repertoire. TCRdb ran its own pipeline on the public reads, namely fastp trimming at Q25 and MiXCR clone calling, and kept in-frame beta chains. Every distinct CDR3 protein forms one entry, paired with its most common genes and DNA. TCRdb assigned the V and J calls; the authors' analysis was not used. The sample table lists just under 600,000 distinct CDR3 sequences, less than 15% of them with a count of one. The top ten clonotypes cover over 12% of the sample.

The CDR3 runs 15 amino acids, cysteine and phenylalanine included. The sequence is cut down to CDR3 DNA, 45 bases in frame from base 1. The V end loses 1 base and the J end loses 4 bases, and a stretch of 13 bases separates them. The CDR1 and CDR2 encoded by the germline V gene are SGHTA and FQGNSA. The meaning of the sample's treatment or condition label: live attenuated yellow fever vaccine strain. At each blood-draw timepoint, two biological replicates of bulk PBMCs were collected. PBMCs were isolated from peripheral blood using a standard Ficoll-Paque protocol. TriZol was used to extract RNA from bulk PBMCs, CD4 and CD8 fractions, and dextramer-positive and dextramer-negative fractions.

The chain couples TRBV7-2 to TRBJ2-5; the best D guess is TRBD1, with 5 bases matching. The sample here was PBMCs, taken on the day of the yellow fever booster vaccination. The origin of this receptor is a man under 40 who received the YFV17D yellow fever vaccine. The DNA reads TGTGCCAGCAGCTTAGGGGCAGGGTCGAGAGAGACCCAGTACTTC. The resulting protein is CASSLGAGSRETQYF.